This T cell receptor (beta chain) is from a study of OX40 agonist ivuxolimab in advanced cancers. Looking at the study overall: Patients with prior anti-PD-1, anti-PD-L1 or anti-CTLA-4 therapy were eligible; 40% had some. Study-wide points: On average, a greater number of expanded clones characterised CD8+ T cells relative to CD4+.

Assay used: immunoSEQ multiplex PCR; TCRdb lists only in-frame clones, some missing. The sample consists of about 80,000 clones, 70% to 90% of them appearing once. People who had autoimmune disease history or systemic immunosuppression were excluded. The study sampled blood at baseline, cycle 4 day 1, and cycle 7 day 1. For this clone: Its cognate antigen is unknown.

The specimen was CD4+ or CD8+ T cells sorted from blood, collected in a trial of the OX40 agonist ivuxolimab. This TCR was sampled from an adult with an advanced solid tumor such as melanoma, head and neck, liver or kidney cancer.

Written as DNA, the CDR3 is TGTGCCAGCAGCTTAGCGGGAGGGTTATTCGAGCAGTACTTC. It encodes CASSLAGGLFEQYF. V gene TRBV11-2 combines with J gene TRBJ2-7, with 8 bases identical to TRBD2. The CDR3 is 14 residues long. J lost 6 bases, V lost 1 base, and 5 bases had no gene match. CDR1 is SGHAT, CDR2 FQNNGV, per germline.